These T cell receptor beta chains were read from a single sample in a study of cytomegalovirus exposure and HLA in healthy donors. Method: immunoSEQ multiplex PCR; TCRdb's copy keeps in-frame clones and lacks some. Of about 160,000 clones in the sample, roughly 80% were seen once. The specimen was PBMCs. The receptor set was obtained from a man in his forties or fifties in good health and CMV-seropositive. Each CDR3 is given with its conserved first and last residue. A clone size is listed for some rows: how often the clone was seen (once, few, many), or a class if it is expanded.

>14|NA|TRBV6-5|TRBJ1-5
CASRTGGRDQPQHF
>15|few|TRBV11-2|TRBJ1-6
CASSFSPQAVSPLHF
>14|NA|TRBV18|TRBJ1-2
CASSDLGQNYGYTF
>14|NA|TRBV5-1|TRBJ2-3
CASSIQDGTDTQYF
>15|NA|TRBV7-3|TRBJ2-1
CASSLILAGGNEQFF
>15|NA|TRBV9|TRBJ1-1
CASSGHGGGGPEAFF
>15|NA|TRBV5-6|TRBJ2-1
CASGLRGSSYNEQFF
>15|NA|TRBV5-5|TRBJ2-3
CASSLRPQGTDTQYF
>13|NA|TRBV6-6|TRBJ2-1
CASSVNRVGEQFF
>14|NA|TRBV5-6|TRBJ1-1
CASSWGTGDTEAFF
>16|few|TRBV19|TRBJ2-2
CASKGLAGAGTGELFF
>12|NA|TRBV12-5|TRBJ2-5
CASGFSVETQYF
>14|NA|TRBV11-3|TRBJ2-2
CASSISANTGELFF
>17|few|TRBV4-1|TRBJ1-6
CASSQDQDRGYNSPLHF
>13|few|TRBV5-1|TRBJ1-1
CASGRGGNTEAFF
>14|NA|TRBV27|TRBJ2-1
CASSFGGGGDEQFF
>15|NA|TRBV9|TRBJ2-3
CASSAVAGSTDTQYF
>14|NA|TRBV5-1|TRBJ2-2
CASSLGKGNGELFF
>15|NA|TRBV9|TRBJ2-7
CASSVGVGGTYEQYF
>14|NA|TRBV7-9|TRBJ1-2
CASSSSGGSVGYTF
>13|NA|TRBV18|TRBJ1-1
CASSLRGNFEAFF